This entry lists 25 T cell receptor beta chains sequenced from one sample in a study of cytomegalovirus exposure and HLA in healthy donors. 13 Jbeta primers and 60 Vbeta primers were used for the PCR. The assay was immunoSEQ multiplex PCR, and TCRdb's table has in-frame clones only and misses some. This table holds about 140,000 clones. Sequenced input: PBMCs. The receptors originated from a woman aged 18-30 years in good health and CMV-seronegative.

The rearrangement joins TRBV11-2 to TRBJ1-3, with 7 bases aligning to TRBD1. After removal of 5 bases from V and 1 base from J, the junction contained 11 bases not matched to a gene. This CDR3 spans 17 amino acids. Germline values: CDR1 SGHAT, CDR2 FQNNGV. CDR3 DNA sequence: TGTGCCAGCAGCCCGAGCTACAGGGGTGGTTCTGGAAACACCATATATTTT. Its protein product is CASSPSYRGGSGNTIYF.

The chain carries TRBV9 and TRBJ2-3; 10 bases match TRBD2. The CDR3 sequence is 16 residues long. Germline assignment: CDR1 SGDLS and CDR2 YYNGEE. The V and J ends lost 0 bases and 4 bases, in that order; junction bases with no gene match: 5. The CDR3 here is CASSVVPGLAPDTQYF. CDR3 sequence (DNA): TGTGCCAGCAGCGTAGTCCCGGGACTAGCGCCAGATACGCAGTATTTT.

The chain recombines TRBV5-5 with TRBJ2-3; 11 nucleotides line up with TRBD1. Germline assignment: CDR1 SGHKS and CDR2 YYEKEE (reference sequence). V shed 4 bases and J 5 bases; nucleotides not matched to a gene: 6. CDR3 size: 15 residues. The CDR3 coding sequence is TGTGCCAGCAGCGAGGGGACAGGGGGACGAGATACGCAGTATTTT. This encodes CASSEGTGGRDTQYF.

The chain couples TRBV2 to TRBJ2-5, with 8 bases matching TRBD1. This CDR3 has 11 residues. CDR1 is SNHLY, CDR2 FYNNEI, per germline. V lost 5 bases and J lost 11; bases outside the gene matches: 4. The CDR3 here is CASSPTGGQYF. The CDR3 DNA follows: TGTGCCAGCAGTCCAACAGGGGGGCAGTACTTC.

CDR3 amino acids: CASSLDRTSATDTQYF. The CDR3 bases are TGTGCCAGCAGCTTAGATCGGACTAGCGCCACAGATACGCAGTATTTT. This chain connects TRBV11-3 to TRBJ2-3, with TRBD2 matching over 9 bases. From germline, CDR1 is SGHNT and CDR2 YENEEA. The CDR3 is 16 amino acids. V shed 0 bases, J shed 2 bases, and the junction held 3 bases outside the gene matches.

The V gene is TRBV10-1, the J gene TRBJ1-4, with 10 bases identical to TRBD1. Germline CDR1 and CDR2: WNHNN and SYGVQD (reference sequence). The CDR3 runs to 16 residues. Trimming cost V 6 bases and J 3 bases; bases outside gene matches: 7. The DNA for the CDR3 is TGCGCCAGCAGCCCGGGACAGGGGCCTCCTAATGAAAAACTGTTTTTT. As protein: CASSPGQGPPNEKLFF.

V is TRBV12-5 and J is TRBJ2-7; TRBD2 matches at 7 bases. The CDR3 is made up of 12 amino acids. Germline lookup yields CDR1 LGHNT and CDR2 FRNRAP. The J segment lost 10 bases and the V segment lost 1 base, leaving 4 bases of the junction unmatched. The CDR3, as DNA: TGTGCTAGTGGTTTGGGACTAGCTGAACAGTACTTC. This sequence encodes CASGLGLAEQYF.

About this clone itself: Mismatch with germline at one junction end may stem from a read error. V and J are TRBV7-8 and TRBJ1-4; TRBD1 is a possible D gene (6 bases). Germline CDR1 SGHVS, CDR2 FQNEAQ. The CDR3 has 16 amino acids. CDR3 in amino acids: CASSPRWGTTNEKLFF. CDR3 in DNA: TGTGCCAGCAGCCCCAGGTGGGGGACAACAAATGAAAAACTGTTTTTT.

The gene calls are TRBV19 and TRBJ2-3; 8 bases align to TRBD2. CDR1 and CDR2 (germline): LNHDA, SQIVND (reference sequence). V lost 9 bases to trimming and J lost 1 base; unmatched junction nucleotides: 24. The CDR3 sequence is 20 residues long. The CDR3 region is CASKPGWLAGSSGRTDTQYF. The CDR3 DNA follows: TGTGCCAGCAAGCCTGGGTGGCTAGCGGGTTCGTCTGGTCGCACAGATACGCAGTATTTT.

The chain joins TRBV18 to TRBJ2-5; TRBD1 aligns across 9 bases. The CDR3 covers 16 residues. Germline CDR1 and CDR2: KGHSH and LQKENI. Germline trimming cut 6 bases from V and 4 bases from J; bases unmatched to any gene: 12. This CDR3 is CASSRTGVEGGETQYF. The CDR3 DNA sequence: TGTGCCAGCTCTCGGACAGGGGTTGAAGGAGGAGAGACCCAGTACTTC. The full variable domain, its missing parts supplied by reference TRBV18 and TRBJ2-5, is NAGVMQNPRHLVRRRGQEARLRCSPMKGHSHVYWYRQLPEEGLKFMVYLQKENIIDESGMPKERFSAEFPKEGPSILRIQQVVRGDSAAYFCASSRTGVEGGETQYFGPGTRLLVL.

The V gene is TRBV19, the J gene TRBJ2-2; D call uncertain. This CDR3 spans 16 amino acids. Germline V gene lookup returns CDR1 LNHDA and CDR2 SQIVND (reference sequence). Trimming pared 0 bases from V and 2 bases from J, leaving 10 bases between. CDR3 DNA: TGTGCCAGTAGTATAGATGGCGGTTTTAACACCGGGGAGCTGTTTTTT. Protein product: CASSIDGGFNTGELFF.

The chain couples TRBV7-2 to TRBJ2-1; 16 nucleotides line up with TRBD2. This CDR3 contains 15 residues. Trimming at V came to 1 base and at J to 10 bases, leaving 1 base not matched to a gene. CDR1 is SGHTA and CDR2 is FQGNSA in the germline V gene. CDR3 loop: CASSLEGLAGGEQFF. The DNA of the CDR3 is TGTGCCAGCAGCTTAGAGGGACTAGCGGGAGGGGAGCAGTTCTTC.

The CDR3 DNA reads as TGTGCCAGCAGCCCTCGGCGGGGAGACTATGGCTACACCTTC. It specifies CASSPRRGDYGYTF. The V gene is TRBV7-2, the J gene TRBJ1-2; D uncertain. Germline assignment: CDR1 SGHTA and CDR2 FQGNSA. The CDR3 covers 14 residues. Trimming stripped 5 bases from V and 3 bases from J, with 13 bases between.

The gene calls are TRBV7-9 and TRBJ2-3; 10 bases line up with TRBD1. Germline trimming cut 1 base from V and 1 base from J; bases unmatched to any gene: 8. From germline, CDR1 is SEHNR and CDR2 FQNEAQ (reference sequence). The CDR3 consists of 18 residues. The DNA for the CDR3 is TGTGCCAGCAGCTTAGGGCTTGTCGGGACAGGGGGCACAGATACGCAGTATTTT. Translation gives CASSLGLVGTGGTDTQYF.

The rearrangement uses TRBV14 and TRBJ1-1; no clear D. The germline V and J ends were trimmed by 2 bases and 6 bases, with 10 bases remaining between them. Germline V lookup: CDR1 SGHDN, CDR2 FVKESK. This CDR3 comprises 13 residues. The CDR3, as DNA: TGTGCCAGCAGCCAATTAGAGCTTGCTGAAGCTTTCTTT. This sequence encodes CASSQLELAEAFF.

The chain combines TRBV27 with TRBJ1-1, with D possibly matching TRBD1 (5 bases). The CDR3 is 15 amino acids. The germline CDR1 and CDR2 sequences are MNHEY and SMNVEV (reference sequence). The V gene lost 2 bases and the J gene lost 4 bases, with 14 bases spanning the gap. The CDR3 DNA reads TGTGCCAGCAGTTTACAGCAGGGTGGGTCCACTGAAGCTTTCTTT. It specifies CASSLQQGGSTEAFF.

The V and J genes are TRBV4-2 and TRBJ1-4; tentatively, D is TRBD1 (5 bases). There are 16 residues in the CDR3. V was shortened by 0 bases and J by 5 bases, with 13 bases between the two germline ends. Germline V lookup: CDR1 LGHNA, CDR2 YNFKEQ. CDR3 sequence: CASSQDPAGKNEKLFF. CDR3 in DNA: TGTGCCAGCAGCCAAGATCCGGCAGGGAAGAATGAAAAACTGTTTTTT.

This sequence joins TRBV14 and TRBJ1-5, with 9 bases matching TRBD1. Looked up from germline, CDR1 is SGHDN and CDR2 is FVKESK. CDR3 length: 13 amino acids. V shed 0 bases, J shed 14 bases, and the junction held 5 bases outside the gene matches. The DNA of the CDR3 is TGTGCCAGCAGCCAAGATGGGGGACAGGGTGAGCATTTT. Translating gives CASSQDGGQGEHF. Together with reference TRBV14 and TRBJ1-5, the CDR3 gives the full variable domain: EAGVTQFPSHSVIEKGQTVTLRCDPISGHDNLYWYRRVMGKEIKFLLHFVKESKQDESGMPNNRFLAERTGGTYSTLKVQPAELEDSGVYFCASSQDGGQGEHFGDGTRLSIL.

As to this clone: This specimen includes other DNA sequences encoding the same CDR3. This rearrangement joins TRBV6-5 to TRBJ1-2; tentative D call: TRBD1 (6 bases). V was cut by 5 bases and J by 2 bases, with 9 bases left in between. Germline CDR1 is MNHEY and CDR2 is SVGAGI. This CDR3 has 13 residues. CDR3 amino acids: CASSRTGNYGYTF. Here the CDR3 DNA reads TGTGCCAGCAGTCGAACAGGGAACTATGGCTACACCTTC.

The V call is TRBV5-1, the J call TRBJ2-1, with D hard to call. Trimming cost V 3 bases and J 7 bases, with 11 bases left between them. The CDR3 loop spans 13 amino acids. Germline V gene lookup returns CDR1 SGHRS and CDR2 YFSETQ. DNA for the CDR3: TGCGCCAGCAGCTCCCTACTCAAAAATGAGCAGTTCTTC. It translates to CASSSLLKNEQFF. The full variable domain, with the rest looked up from reference TRBV5-1 and TRBJ2-1, is KAGVTQTPRYLIKTRGQQVTLSCSPISGHRSVSWYQQTPGQGLQFLFEYFSETQRNKGNFPGRFSGRQFSNSRSEMNVSTLELGDSALYLCASSSLLKNEQFFGPGTRLTVL.

Worth noting for this clone: Different DNA sequences within this sample yield the same CDR3. The chain links TRBV5-4 to TRBJ1-2; 8 bases agree with TRBD1. Germline CDR1 reads SGHNT; CDR2 reads YYREEE (reference sequence). The CDR3 totals 13 residues. The trim removed 4 bases at V and 2 bases at J, leaving 1 base unmatched. CDR3 protein: CASSRQGNYGYTF. The DNA of the CDR3 is TGTGCCAGCAGCCGACAGGGGAACTATGGCTACACCTTC.

V is TRBV7-2 and J is TRBJ2-1; the match to TRBD2 covers 9 bases. CDR3 size: 16 residues. Losses at the gene ends were 8 bases for V and 0 bases for J; bases not matched to a gene: 8. The V gene's germline CDR1 is SGHTA and CDR2 FQGNSA. This chain's CDR3 is CASRGLASSSYNEQFF. The CDR3 DNA is TGTGCCAGCCGTGGACTAGCGAGCAGCTCCTACAATGAGCAGTTCTTC.

The V gene is TRBV9, the J gene TRBJ1-1; no clear D gene. Trimming took off 3 bases at V and 4 bases at J, with 10 bases between the two ends. The germline CDR1 and CDR2 sequences are SGDLS and YYNGEE. This CDR3 is built from 13 residues. CDR3 bases: TGTGCCAGCAGCGCTGGAAGAGGCACTGAAGCTTTCTTT. This codes for CASSAGRGTEAFF.

The chain uses TRBV19 and TRBJ2-7, with 11 bases aligning to TRBD2. From germline, CDR1 is LNHDA and CDR2 SQIVND (reference sequence). The V segment lost 1 base and the J segment 4 bases; nucleotides outside the gene matches: 0. This CDR3 has 14 residues. CDR3 sequence reads: CASSIGTSGYEQYF. CDR3 nucleotides: TGTGCCAGTAGTATAGGGACTAGCGGGTACGAGCAGTACTTC.

The V gene is TRBV12-5, the J gene TRBJ2-5; D may be TRBD2 (6 bases). With 1 base removed from V and 4 bases from J, the gap between germline ends came to 7 bases. The CDR3 is 13 amino acids. Germline loops: CDR1 LGHNT, CDR2 FRNRAP. The CDR3 nucleotides are TGTGCTAGTGGTTTGGGTAGCGGAGAGACCCAGTACTTC. It translates to CASGLGSGETQYF.